This paragraph covers one T cell receptor (beta chain) sequence. Its specificity is unknown. The data are from a study of breast tumors, draining lymph nodes, adjacent tissues. TCRdb ran MiXCR on the multiplex PCR reads and lists one entry per CDR3 protein. The table has 70,000 to 85,000 distinct CDR3 sequences, about 21% seen once; the top ten hold 2% to 3%. V lost 4 bases, J lost 1 base, and 5 bases lay in between. This CDR3 has 13 residues. Germline V lookup: CDR1 MDHEN, CDR2 SYDVKM. The study's findings and limits: Compared with lymph nodes, tumors were less diverse; compared with nontumor tissue, more.

Samples came from axillary lymph nodes draining the breast cancer. The source is a female donor with breast cancer. Some clones in this sample may be carry-over from other donors' samples. Sequencing was carried out using axillary lymph node tissue. The chain joins TRBV28 to TRBJ2-1; no clear D gene. The CDR3 coding sequence is TGTGCCAGCAGTTCTGGGTCCTACAATGAGCAGTTCTTC. Protein: CASSSGSYNEQFF.